This T cell receptor (beta chain) comes out of a study of regulatory T cells in long-lasting Graves disease (dated by TCRdb to the early 2020s). Concerning the study at large: Newly diagnosed Graves' disease patients had taken antithyroid drugs for less than 3 months. The study was registered as a clinical trial and conducted in China. TCR sequencing covered some 13 persistent and approximately 20 newly diagnosed Graves' disease patients, some 35 samples in total. Peripheral blood TCR sequencing and RNA sequencing compared persistent Graves' disease patients with newly diagnosed Graves' disease patients.

CDR1 and CDR2, looked up from the germline V gene, are MNHEY and SVGEGT. The CDR3 runs 11 residues from the cysteine to the phenylalanine. The entry retains the CDR3 DNA only, 33 bases that are in frame from base 1. V drops 6 bases and J drops 5 bases, leaving 7 bases in between. Overall study results and their limits: Only the TCR beta chain was sequenced and analyzed. The study examined only peripheral blood because the primary lesion, thyroid tissue, could not be accessed. Persistent disease showed preferential use of TRBV28, TRBJ1-2 and TRBJ2-5, whereas newly diagnosed disease favored TRBV20-1 and TRBJ2-1. The small sample size was acknowledged by the authors as a limitation that may reduce accuracy. Patients with persistent disease shared more public clonotypes (approximately 2,500) than newly diagnosed patients did (966). Lower TCR Shannon entropy and fewer highly expanded clones were observed in persistent Graves' disease patients than in newly diagnosed patients, which suggested clonal expansion.

The time point label corresponds to: newly diagnosed GD, antithyroid drugs for less than 3 months. For both TCR sequencing and RNA sequencing, RNA was extracted from PBMCs using TRIzol. The diagnosis of Graves' disease followed American Thyroid Association guidelines. Recruitment of patients was carried out at an endocrinology department in Xi'an, China. Each patient gave approximately 10 milliliters of peripheral blood, collected in an EDTA anticoagulant tube. Ficoll Paque Plus density gradient separation was used to isolate PBMCs, and no further T cell sorting was done. An Agilent 2100 Bioanalyzer and agarose gel were used to check RNA quality, while a NanoDrop 2000 measured RNA concentration. Receptor amplification or capture employed multiplex PCR. Instrument on record: Illumina HiSeq 4000. CDR3 regions were amplified by Arm-PCR with iRepertoire HTBI primers to construct TCR beta libraries. Gel purification was performed on PCR products prior to sequencing. The authors processed their data as follows. Across samples, 60 to 70 TRBV and 13 to 15 TRBJ segments were identified and used for gene usage analysis of CDR3 amino acid clonotypes. Filtered high-quality paired reads were merged into contigs using COPE and FqMerger. BLAST was used to align contigs to IMGT TRBV, TRBD and TRBJ reference genes, with CDR3 defined following IMGT. Highly expanded clones were defined as clonotypes with a frequency above 0.1%. Repertoire diversity was measured by Shannon entropy, and V-J evenness by the Gini coefficient. Clonotypes shared by more than one individual were considered public. The public sequencing data were trimmed at Q25 with fastp and processed into clonotypes with MiXCR by TCRdb, which kept only in-frame beta chains. Identical CDR3 proteins give one entry, which carries the most common genes and DNA. The V and J calls, along with clone size, are taken from TCRdb and not from the paper's own processing. Counted in this sample were under 300,000 distinct CDR3 sequences; approximately 20% of them appeared once. Of the sample, approximately 20% is held by the ten largest clones.

The sample holds many counts of this clonotype. This receptor's antigen is unknown. Base qualities are not provided; no much larger clone lies one nucleotide away. The chain was built from TRBV6-2 or TRBV6-3 and TRBJ1-1; the D gene cannot be resolved reliably. The sequencing used peripheral blood mononuclear cells (PBMCs), collected at new diagnosis, from a patient treated with antithyroid drugs. The receptor was isolated from a female donor with Graves disease. The sequence in DNA is TGTGCCAGCAGGATGGGTACTGAAGCTTTCTTT. This gives the protein CASRMGTEAFF.